This record concerns one T cell receptor (beta chain) sequence. Clones were sequenced by immunoSEQ multiplex PCR, and TCRdb holds only the in-frame ones, with some missing. Among tens of thousands of clones listed, 95% were seen once. This sample was taken from a study of technical replicates of blood from a few donors. Germline V gene sequence: CDR1 SGHRS, CDR2 YFSETQ. Trimming took 7 bases from V and 5 from J; bases not matched to a gene: 9. CDR3 length equals 16 residues. The J gene is TRBJ2-2, the V gene TRBV5-1, with 12 bases identical to TRBD2. Sequencing was carried out using T cells isolated from PBMCs. This sequence originates from a human donor in good health. CDR3 amino acids: CASGPLAGGVTGELFF. The CDR3 DNA reads TGCGCCAGCGGTCCGCTAGCGGGAGGGGTAACCGGGGAGCTGTTTTTT.